This TCR beta chain was sequenced during a study of blood T cell repertoires in COVID-19. Study-level background: Samples representing acute and convalescent COVID-19 were sourced from the United States, Italy and Spain. From T cells, B-cell-depleted T cells, or PBMCs came the material, which was cDNA or gDNA.

Under the authors' procedure: Estimation of nucleated cell counts relied on the amplification of reference gene primers. Clones were sequenced by immunoSEQ multiplex PCR, and TCRdb holds only the in-frame ones, with some missing. The D gene and trimming were derived from the DNA, and the V and J assignments and clone size from that table. Among around 110,000 clones listed, 89% were seen once. V lost 3 bases, J lost 4 bases, and 12 bases stayed unmatched. The CDR3 consists of 16 residues. CDR1 and CDR2 from the germline V gene are LGHDT and YNNKEL (reference sequence). This sequence joins TRBV3-1 (or the pseudogene TRBV3-2) and TRBJ2-7; 7 bases align to TRBD2. The sample taken for sequencing was peripheral blood. The receptor's source is a middle-aged man with active or convalescent COVID-19. CDR3 sequence: CASSQAGGGILYEQYF. CDR3 bases: TGTGCCAGCAGCCAGGCTGGGGGGGGGATCCTTTACGAGCAGTACTTC.